A selection of T cell receptor beta chains follows, all from one sample in a study of cytomegalovirus exposure and HLA in healthy donors. Profiling relied on immunoSEQ multiplex PCR, and the TCRdb table lists in-frame clones only, not all of them. Counted here are about 82,000 clones, 85% to 95% occurring once; the ten biggest clones make up 0.65% to 0.7%. The specimen sequenced was PBMCs. The receptors originated from a man between 18 and 35 years old in good health and CMV-seronegative. Each CDR3 is given with its conserved first and last residue. The D gene is left open where the match is weak. Not every row has a clone size; where given, it reads once, few, many or a size class.

j_call | v_call | d_call | clone_size | cdr3_nt | cdr3_aa
TRBJ1-4 | TRBV5-6 | NA | NA | TGTGCCAGCAGCCTCCGGACAGCCTCGAATTCCCCCAAGCGACTGTTTTTT | CASSLRTASNSPKRLFF
TRBJ2-7 | TRBV5-4 | NA | NA | TGTGCCAGCAGCACCGGGACCTACGAGCAGTACTTC | CASSTGTYEQYF
TRBJ2-3 | TRBV4-1 | NA | NA | TGCGCCAGCAGCCAAGAGGAACGGGGGATCACAGATACGCAGTATTTT | CASSQEERGITDTQYF
TRBJ2-5 | TRBV9 | NA | NA | TGTGCCAGCAGCCCAAGTGGGGGCGCCGGCGCCCAAGAGACCCAGTACTTC | CASSPSGGAGAQETQYF
TRBJ2-7 | TRBV27 | TRBD1 | NA | TGTGCCAGCAGTTTTTACCCCCCCGGACAGGGTAGCCGGTCCTACGAGCAGTACTTC | CASSFYPPGQGSRSYEQYF
TRBJ1-4 | TRBV9 | NA | NA | TGTGCCAGCAGCCCCCGGACATGGGGTGAAAAACTGTTTTTT | CASSPRTWGEKLFF
TRBJ2-1 | TRBV7-8 | NA | once | TGTGCCAGCAGCTCCTCCGGAGCCCTGAGATACAATGAGCAGTTCTTC | CASSSSGALRYNEQFF
TRBJ2-1 | TRBV5-6 | NA | NA | TGTGCCAGCAGCCCTTACAGGAGCGTTGGTGAGCAGTTCTTC | CASSPYRSVGEQFF
TRBJ2-1 | TRBV6-5 | NA | NA | TGTGCCAGCGGATACAGGGAGTCCAATGAGCAGTTCTTC | CASGYRESNEQFF
TRBJ1-1 | TRBV4-1 | NA | NA | TGCGCCAGCAGCCATGGACAGAACACTGAAGCTTTCTTT | CASSHGQNTEAFF
TRBJ2-3 | TRBV30 | TRBD2 | NA | TGTGCCTGGAGTTTCGGGACTAGCTCGGCGACAGATACGCAGTATTTT | CAWSFGTSSATDTQYF
TRBJ2-7 | TRBV6-5 | NA | NA | TGTGCCAGCACCCTCAAGCCCTACTCCTACGAGCAGTACTTC | CASTLKPYSYEQYF
TRBJ1-3 | TRBV7-9 | NA | NA | TGTGCCAGCAGTTTGGGGGGGCTTAACTCTGGAAACACCATATATTTT | CASSLGGLNSGNTIYF
TRBJ1-1 | TRBV29-1 | NA | NA | TGCAGCGTTGAAGATCGCGGGATGGGCACTGAAGCTTTCTTT | CSVEDRGMGTEAFF
TRBJ2-7 | TRBV28 | TRBD1 | NA | TGTGCCAGTTTTAGTGACAGGGGTGAACCTAGTGAGTACTTC | CASFSDRGEPSEYF
TRBJ2-5 | TRBV5-5 | NA | NA | TGTGCCAGCAGCCTCGCTTTTGAAACGGGAGTCCAGTACTTC | CASSLAFETGVQYF
TRBJ1-5 | TRBV18 | TRBD1 | NA | TGTGCCAGCTCCTCAGGGGGCCCCTATAGCAATCAGCCCCAGCATTTT | CASSSGGPYSNQPQHF
TRBJ1-1 | TRBV19 | TRBD1 | NA | TGTGCCAGTAGTGCCACAGGGGGATGGGGCACTGAAGCTTTCTTT | CASSATGGWGTEAFF
TRBJ1-2 | TRBV10-3 | NA | once | TGTGCCGCCCGTAATGGGCCCCAAAACTATGGCTACACCTTC | CAARNGPQNYGYTF
TRBJ2-1 | TRBV5-1 | NA | NA | TGCGCCAGCAGCTCGGACCCAGGGAGGTCGGCGGGGAGTGAGCAGTTCTTC | CASSSDPGRSAGSEQFF
TRBJ1-2 | TRBV5-6 | TRBD1 | once | TGTGCCAGCACCCCGGGACAGGGGGCGCGGGGCTATGGCTACACCTTC | CASTPGQGARGYGYTF
TRBJ1-1 | TRBV6-5 | NA | NA | TGTGCCAGCAGTTACTCGACCAGGGGCACTGAAGCTTTCTTT | CASSYSTRGTEAFF
TRBJ1-1 | TRBV19 | NA | NA | TGTGCCAGTAGCCTAGATATTGGGGAGATGAACACTGAAGCTTTCTTT | CASSLDIGEMNTEAFF
TRBJ2-5 | TRBV2 | TRBD1 | once | TGTGCCACTACGGGACAGGGGCAAGAGACCCAGTACTTC | CATTGQGQETQYF
TRBJ2-2 | TRBV2 | TRBD2 | NA | TGTGCCAGCAGCCTAGGACTAGCCAACACCGGGGAGCTGTTTTTT | CASSLGLANTGELFF
TRBJ2-1 | TRBV4-2 | TRBD1 | once | TGTGCCAGCAGCCAAGAAGTCACTGGGACAGGGGACAATGAGCAGTTCTTC | CASSQEVTGTGDNEQFF
TRBJ1-6 | TRBV2 | TRBD1 | NA | TGTGCCAGCTCCCTCGGGGGGACAGGCCATTCACCCCTCCACTTT | CASSLGGTGHSPLHF
TRBJ2-2 | TRBV27 | TRBD2 | NA | TGTGCCAGCAGACTAGCGGGAGGCCGCGGATGGGAGCTGTTTTTT | CASRLAGGRGWELFF
TRBJ2-1 | TRBV21-1 | NA | NA | TGTGCCAGCAGCAAGCCCACTAGCGGGCCGTACAATGAGCAGTTCTTC | CASSKPTSGPYNEQFF
TRBJ1-6 | TRBV18 | NA | NA | TGTGCCAGCTCTCCCCGGGACACTAATTCACCCCTCCACTTT | CASSPRDTNSPLHF
TRBJ2-2 | TRBV19 | TRBD1 | NA | TGTGCCAGTAGTCTGACAGGGATTAACACCGGGGAGCTGTTTTTT | CASSLTGINTGELFF
TRBJ1-1 | TRBV27 | NA | NA | TGTGCCGCCTTCGGAGGCATGGCAGCTTTCTTT | CAAFGGMAAFF
TRBJ2-3 | TRBV4-1 | TRBD1 | NA | TGCGCCAGCAGCCACCACCCAGGGGACAGAGCCTCAGATACGCAGTATTTT | CASSHHPGDRASDTQYF
TRBJ1-4 | TRBV4-3 | NA | NA | TGCGCCAGCAGCCAAGAACCCAGGGTTAATGAAAAACTGTTTTTT | CASSQEPRVNEKLFF
TRBJ1-2 | TRBV5-6 | NA | NA | TGTGCCAGCAGCCGACCCGGGTCCTCATATGGCTACACCTTC | CASSRPGSSYGYTF
TRBJ2-7 | TRBV5-1 | NA | NA | TGCGCCAGCAGCCCGAGGCCTCTTCTCCCCTACGAGCAGTACTTC | CASSPRPLLPYEQYF
TRBJ1-2 | TRBV18 | NA | NA | TGTGCCAGCTCACCTCGGGATGGCTACACCTTC | CASSPRDGYTF
TRBJ2-7 | TRBV2 | NA | NA | TGTGCCAGCAGCGTTATACCCTATGAGCAGTACTTC | CASSVIPYEQYF
TRBJ1-3 | TRBV11-2 | NA | NA | TGTGCCAGCAGCGAAAGGGGTCCCGTTGGAAACACCATATATTTT | CASSERGPVGNTIYF
TRBJ2-2 | TRBV2 | NA | NA | TGTGCCAGCATCCAGGAGGGGGCGTTCGGGGAGCTGTTTTTT | CASIQEGAFGELFF
TRBJ1-4 | TRBV10-2 | NA | NA | TGCGCCAGCAGCCCTAGGCAGGGAGGTGAAAAACTGTTTTTT | CASSPRQGGEKLFF
TRBJ2-3 | TRBV7-2 | TRBD2 | NA | TGTGCCAGCAGCTTTGCGGGAGGGCCGGATACGCAGTATTTT | CASSFAGGPDTQYF
TRBJ1-1 | TRBV4-1 | TRBD1 | NA | TGCGCCAGCAGCCAGCAACAGGGGGAGAAGGCTGAAGCTTTCTTT | CASSQQQGEKAEAFF